This passage covers 21 T cell receptor beta chains from one sample sequenced in a study of blood T cells in healthy people across ages. For the second PCR, which ran for about 7 to 11 cycles, a sample-barcoded 5' primer and a J-beta primer mix were used. TCRdb re-called the 5' RACE reads with MiXCR, one entry per CDR3 protein. The sample has around 280,000 distinct CDR3 sequences, 25% to 30% seen once. Sequenced material: blood. The receptors here all came from a woman in her seventies in good health.

This clonotype was detected a few times. The chain joins TRBV19 to TRBJ2-7; the D is unclear. V lost 6 bases to trimming and J lost 3 bases, with 15 bases between them. This CDR3 has 14 amino acids. In germline, CDR1 is LNHDA, CDR2 SQIVND (reference sequence). This CDR3 reads CASSSMDVGYEQYF. The CDR3 nucleotides are TGTGCCAGTAGCTCAATGGACGTCGGCTACGAGCAGTACTTC.

In this sample, this clonotype turned up a few times. The CDR3 DNA reads TGTGCCAGCAGTGAAGCGCTTCAGGGGCGCAATCAGCCCCAGCATTTT. It is translated as CASSEALQGRNQPQHF. J is TRBJ1-5 and V is TRBV6-1; the D gene is possibly TRBD1 (6 bases). Germline-derived CDR1 and CDR2 are MNHNS and SASEGT. Trimming took off 0 bases at V and 2 bases at J, with 11 bases between the two ends. The CDR3 contains 16 residues.

This sequence joins TRBV29-1 and TRBJ2-7; D is unresolved. This CDR3 region has 13 residues. V lost 3 bases, J lost 3 bases, and 12 bases lay in between. Germline values: CDR1 SQVTM, CDR2 ANQGSEA. The CDR3 DNA follows: TGCAGCGTTGATTTGGGTGGACGCTACGAGCAGTACTTC. Its protein is CSVDLGGRYEQYF.

To note about this clonotype: The junction shows a germline mismatch at one end, possibly a read error. J is TRBJ2-4 and V is TRBV6-5, with D possibly being TRBD1 (6 bases). CDR3 length: 17 residues. Germline V gene sequence: CDR1 MNHEY, CDR2 SVGAGI. CDR3 DNA sequence: TGTGCCAGCAGTTACTCCGCGCAGGGGCTTTCCAAAAACATTCGGTACTTC. As protein: CASSYSAQGLSKNIRYF.

This clonotype was seen repeatedly, ten times or more. At one end the junction does not follow the germline gene, possibly because of a read error. The gene calls are TRBV29-1 and TRBJ2-5; D is uncertain. This CDR3 spans 11 amino acids. Germline V lookup: CDR1 SQVTM, CDR2 ANQGSEA. CDR3 sequence reads: CSVENHETQYF. CDR3 coding DNA: TGCAGCGTTGAAAACCACGAGACCCAGTACTTC.

A few counts support this clonotype. V usage is TRBV28 and J usage is TRBJ2-7; D might be TRBD1 (5 bases). The CDR3 totals 13 residues. Trimming removed 7 bases at V and 6 bases at J, with 16 bases between. Germline-derived CDR1 and CDR2 are MDHEN and SYDVKM. CDR3 region: CASTLRQGAEQYF. CDR3 DNA: TGTGCCAGCACCCTCCGTCAGGGCGCCGAGCAGTACTTC. The variable domain in full, completed from reference TRBV28 and TRBJ2-7, reads DVKVTQSSRYLVKRTGEKVFLECVQDMDHENMFWYRQDPGLGLRLIYFSYDVKMKEKGDIPEGYSVSREKKERFSLILESASTNQTSMYLCASTLRQGAEQYFGPGTRLTVT.

The chain employs TRBV28 and TRBJ2-7; D assignment may be TRBD1 or TRBD2 (5 bases each). The last part of the DNA fits TRBJ2-5 better; the J call may be wrong. This CDR3 contains 11 residues. Germline-derived CDR1 and CDR2 are MDHEN and SYDVKM. The CDR3 loop is CATQGRETQYF. CDR3 nucleotides: TGTGCCACCCAGGGACGCGAGACCCAGTACTTC.

This clonotype was counted many times. The rearrangement links TRBV28 to TRBJ2-5; perhaps TRBD2 as D (6 bases). Germline V gives CDR1 MDHEN, CDR2 SYDVKM. This CDR3 has 16 amino acids. V was clipped by 6 bases and J by 4 bases, with 21 bases between them. The CDR3 loop reads CASSPVDRLRGETQYF. In nucleotides, the CDR3 is TGTGCCAGCAGCCCCGTCGATCGGCTGCGGGGAGAGACCCAGTACTTC. The variable domain in full, with the rest retrieved from reference TRBV28 and TRBJ2-5, is DVKVTQSSRYLVKRTGEKVFLECVQDMDHENMFWYRQDPGLGLRLIYFSYDVKMKEKGDIPEGYSVSREKKERFSLILESASTNQTSMYLCASSPVDRLRGETQYFGPGTRLLVL.

This clonotype was picked up a small number of times. The gene calls are TRBV20-1 and TRBJ2-2; D gene ambiguous. The CDR3 totals 13 residues. Trimming left V 3 bases short and J 0 bases short, with 5 bases between. Germline V lookup: CDR1 DFQATT, CDR2 SNEGSKA (reference sequence). The DNA of the CDR3 is TGCAGTGCTAGGAGGTCGAACACCGGGGAGCTGTTTTTT. Translated, it gives CSARRSNTGELFF.

This clonotype came up many times. The chain couples TRBV29-1 to TRBJ2-1; 8 nucleotides match TRBD2. Judging by the DNA end, TRBJ2-7 fits better; the J call may be wrong. CDR3 length: 13 residues. Germline-derived CDR1 and CDR2 are SQVTM and ANQGSEA. The chain's CDR3 is CSVPGGGPYEQYF. CDR3 bases: TGCAGCGTGCCGGGGGGGGGCCCCTACGAGCAGTACTTC.

This sequence joins TRBV5-1 and TRBJ2-7; tentatively, D is TRBD1 (7 bases). The CDR3 contains 16 residues. Germline CDR1 is SGHRS and CDR2 is YFSETQ. V lost 0 bases and J 0 bases, leaving 13 bases between the germline ends. The CDR3 is CASSLAAGGSSYEQYF. The DNA of the CDR3 is TGCGCCAGCAGCTTGGCCGCAGGGGGGAGCTCCTACGAGCAGTACTTC.

This clonotype occurred a few times. The V gene is TRBV15, the J gene TRBJ1-4; D not resolved. The germline CDR1 and CDR2 sequences are LNHNV and YYDKDF (reference sequence). The CDR3 length is 15 residues. V shed 2 bases and J shed 2 bases, with 9 bases lying between them. CDR3 loop: CATSRRGVTNEKLFF. The CDR3, as DNA: TGTGCCACCAGCAGACGGGGAGTTACTAATGAAAAACTGTTTTTT.

The sample holds a few counts of this clonotype. This chain uses TRBV28 with TRBJ2-1; 7 bases are shared with TRBD1. The CDR3 contains 16 residues. V was clipped by 6 bases and J by 4 bases; unmatched bases: 12. Per germline, CDR1 MDHEN and CDR2 SYDVKM. The CDR3 DNA follows: TGTGCCAGCAGCCCAGCCCTTCAGGGGGATTACAATGAGCAGTTCTTC. This sequence encodes CASSPALQGDYNEQFF.

This clonotype was seen many times. The J gene is TRBJ2-6, the V gene TRBV15; D is possibly TRBD2 (5 bases). Germline V gene sequence: CDR1 LNHNV, CDR2 YYDKDF (reference sequence). V was shortened by 5 bases and J by 6 bases, with 11 bases between the two germline ends. CDR3 length: 14 residues. CDR3 coding DNA: TGTGCCACCAGCGGCGCGGGCGAGGCCAACGTCCTGACTTTC. This codes for CATSGAGEANVLTF.

This clonotype was seen more than once but under ten times. The V gene is TRBV5-5, the J gene TRBJ2-1, with 7 positions matching TRBD1. The CDR3 runs 14 residues. Losses at the gene ends were 2 bases for V and 7 bases for J; bases not matched to a gene: 6. Germline-derived CDR1 and CDR2 are SGHKS and YYEKEE (reference sequence). The CDR3 spells CASSLTTGTNEQFF. In nucleotides, the CDR3 is TGTGCCAGCAGCTTAACGACAGGGACAAATGAGCAGTTCTTC.

This clonotype was seen a handful of times. Mismatch with germline at one junction end may stem from a read error. The chain combines TRBV5-1 with TRBJ2-5; a weak D match, TRBD2 (6 bases). The CDR3 loop spans 16 amino acids. The V gene's germline CDR1 is SGHRS and CDR2 YFSETQ. CDR3 sequence (DNA): TGCGCCAGCAGCTTGGTCTATAGGACTCTACGGGAGACCAAGTACTTC. Translation gives CASSLVYRTLRETKYF.

This clonotype was seen a handful of times. The chain is built from TRBV5-1 and TRBJ2-1, with TRBD2 as a possible D gene (6 bases). Per germline, CDR1 SGHRS and CDR2 YFSETQ. V was cut by 0 bases and J by 7 bases, with 14 bases left in between. This CDR3 is 15 amino acids long. The CDR3 spells CASSLEGQGGNEQFF. The CDR3 DNA is TGCGCCAGCAGCTTGGAGGGTCAGGGAGGTAATGAGCAGTTCTTC.

CDR3 residues: CASSPNHHQETQYF. The DNA of the CDR3 is TGTGCCAGCAGCCCTAACCACCACCAAGAGACCCAGTACTTC. The chain links TRBV7-2 to TRBJ2-5; D gene unclear. The CDR3 totals 14 residues. The V gene lost 5 bases and the J gene lost 0 bases, with 10 bases spanning the gap. The germline gives CDR1 SGHTA, CDR2 FQGNSA.

V and J are TRBV7-2 and TRBJ1-6; D gene uncertain. The CDR3 runs 12 residues. Germline V gives CDR1 SGHTA, CDR2 FQGNSA. The V end lost 2 bases, the J end lost 10 bases, and 6 bases lay between the germline ends. The CDR3 nucleotides are TGTGCCAGCAGCTTAAAGGGATCACCCCTCCACTTT. This gives the protein CASSLKGSPLHF.

This rearrangement joins TRBV5-1 to TRBJ2-1; possibly TRBD2 for D (6 bases). The CDR3 runs 15 residues. V lost 3 bases and J lost 6, with 16 bases in between. Germline CDR1 SGHRS, CDR2 YFSETQ. CDR3 region: CASSSEGQPVNEQFF. The CDR3 DNA sequence: TGCGCCAGCAGCTCGGAGGGGCAGCCCGTCAATGAGCAGTTCTTC.

In this sample, this clonotype turned up a few times. This chain joins TRBV7-2 and TRBJ2-7; D perhaps matches TRBD2 (6 bases). The CDR3 is 14 amino acids. CDR1 and CDR2 from the germline V gene are SGHTA and FQGNSA. V lost 1 base, J lost 5 bases, and 12 bases lay in between. The CDR3, as DNA: TGTGCCAGCAGCTTAGTGGAGGGGATAAACGAGCAGTACTTC. Amino acids: CASSLVEGINEQYF.